One T cell receptor beta chain is described in this entry. As originally analysed: Reference gene primers were amplified, and this amplification served to estimate nucleated cell counts. This table comes from immunoSEQ multiplex PCR, and its TCRdb copy is limited to in-frame clones, with some not included. V and J calls and clone size are given by that table; D and trimming were obtained from the DNA. The table shows roughly 160,000 clones, with 83% occurring only once. This entry belongs to a study of blood T cell repertoires in COVID-19. About the study: From the United States, Italy and Spain came samples of acute and convalescent COVID-19. In each case, the material was cDNA or gDNA derived from T cells, B-cell-depleted T cells, or PBMCs.

Trimming at V came to 6 bases and at J to 4 bases, leaving 7 bases not matched to a gene. Germline V gives CDR1 SQVTM, CDR2 ANQGSEA. This CDR3 contains 15 residues. The chain has TRBV29-1 and TRBJ2-6; TRBD1 matches 9 bases. The sequenced material came from peripheral blood. The sequence derives from a woman aged 80 or older with acute or convalescent COVID-19. The CDR3 reads CSVETGGGGANVLTF. DNA for the CDR3: TGCAGCGTCGAAACAGGGGGCGGCGGGGCCAACGTCCTGACTTTC.